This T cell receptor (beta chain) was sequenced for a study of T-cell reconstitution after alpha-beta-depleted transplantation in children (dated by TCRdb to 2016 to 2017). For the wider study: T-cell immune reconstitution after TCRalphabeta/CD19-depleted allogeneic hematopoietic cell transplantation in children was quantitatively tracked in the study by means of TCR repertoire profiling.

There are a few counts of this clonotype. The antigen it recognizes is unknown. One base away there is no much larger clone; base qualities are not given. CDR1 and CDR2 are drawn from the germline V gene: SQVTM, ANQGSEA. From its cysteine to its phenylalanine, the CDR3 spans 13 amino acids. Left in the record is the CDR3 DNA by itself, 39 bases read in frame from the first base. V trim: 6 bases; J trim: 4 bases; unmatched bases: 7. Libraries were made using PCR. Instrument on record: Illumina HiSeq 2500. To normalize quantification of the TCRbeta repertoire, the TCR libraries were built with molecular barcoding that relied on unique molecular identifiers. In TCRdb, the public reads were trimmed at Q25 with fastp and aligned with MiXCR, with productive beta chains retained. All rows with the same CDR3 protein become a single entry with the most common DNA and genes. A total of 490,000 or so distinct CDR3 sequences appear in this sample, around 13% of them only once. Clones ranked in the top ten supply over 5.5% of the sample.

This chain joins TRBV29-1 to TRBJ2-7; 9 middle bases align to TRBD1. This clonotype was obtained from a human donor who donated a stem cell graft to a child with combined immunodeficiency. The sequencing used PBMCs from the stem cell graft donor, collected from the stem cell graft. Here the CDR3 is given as CSVTWTGVYEQYF. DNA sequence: TGCAGCGTGACCTGGACAGGGGTATACGAGCAGTACTTC.